The sequence of this TCR beta chain was determined in a study of response to subunit inactivated influenza vaccine. Notes on the study in general: New T cells are recruited in small numbers by each seasonal influenza vaccination, according to the authors' suggestion.

This clonotype was counted only a few times. The antigen remains unidentified. The CDR3 loop spans 14 amino acids. The V and J ends lost 10 bases and 2 bases, in that order; junction bases with no gene match: 9. In TCRdb, the RT-PCR reads were re-called with MiXCR into one record per CDR3 protein. The sample consists of roughly 650,000 distinct CDR3 sequences, 15% to 18% of them appearing once. This chain links TRBV12-3 or TRBV12-4 with TRBJ2-7, with 9 bases identical to TRBD2. This TCR came from a man aged 45 to 65 who received an inactivated influenza vaccine. The source was PBMCs from blood, collected roughly 12 days after vaccination. The CDR3 here is CATARASGAYEQYF. In DNA form, the CDR3 reads TGTGCCACCGCCCGGGCTAGCGGGGCCTACGAGCAGTACTTC.